Below, one T cell receptor beta chain is given with its context. The sample comes from a study of T cell changes during pregnancy in multiple sclerosis. Measured with immunoSEQ multiplex PCR; TCRdb has only the in-frame clones, and not every one. The profile shows fewer than 110,000 clones, 75% to 95% of them singletons. Per germline, CDR1 MDHEN and CDR2 SYDVKM. V lost 7 bases to trimming and J lost 5 bases, with 33 bases between them. The CDR3 sequence is 19 residues long. J is TRBJ2-7 and V is TRBV28, with D perhaps being TRBD1 or TRBD2 (10 bases each). This receptor was identified in a female donor with multiple sclerosis, enrolled in a pregnancy study. The starting material was peripheral blood, obtained in the second trimester of pregnancy. CDR3 protein: CASTRVDRGQAGGLDEQYF. CDR3 nucleotides: TGTGCCAGCACCCGAGTCGACAGGGGGCAAGCGGGAGGGTTGGACGAGCAGTACTTC. Full variable domain (outside the CDR3, taken from reference TRBV28 and TRBJ2-7): DVKVTQSSRYLVKRTGEKVFLECVQDMDHENMFWYRQDPGLGLRLIYFSYDVKMKEKGDIPEGYSVSREKKERFSLILESASTNQTSMYLCASTRVDRGQAGGLDEQYFGPGTRLTVT.